Given below is one T cell receptor beta chain in context. Antigen unknown. The data were taken from a study of T cells in Graves' hyperthyroidism and ophthalmopathy. Overall study context: Peripheral blood was drawn at first diagnosis, prior to all treatment. Study results and limitations: Clonotypes that were expanded in thyroid above 0.001 mostly appeared in blood too.

Diagnosis of hyperthyroidism was new in patients aged 18 to 65, and its duration was under 2 months. Amplification targeted TCR beta CDR3 regions from RNA transcripts. The TCR CDR3 was amplified in a first-round RT-PCR using the HTBI primer set. A single record per CDR3 protein comes from TCRdb applying MiXCR to the multiplex PCR reads. Counted here are about 210,000 distinct CDR3 sequences, 15% to 20% occurring once; the ten biggest clones make up approximately 50%. The germline gives CDR1 SEHNR, CDR2 FQNEAQ (reference sequence). J was trimmed by 7 bases and V by 5 bases; bases with no gene match: 7. The CDR3 contains 16 residues.

The TCR comes from a man aged 50-59 years with Graves' hyperthyroidism. V is TRBV7-9 and J is TRBJ1-6; TRBD1 agrees at 11 bases. Sequencing was carried out using blood. The CDR3 loop is CASSPLGQGGNSPLHF. The CDR3 DNA reads TGTGCCAGCAGCCCACTGGGACAGGGGGGGAATTCACCCCTCCACTTT.